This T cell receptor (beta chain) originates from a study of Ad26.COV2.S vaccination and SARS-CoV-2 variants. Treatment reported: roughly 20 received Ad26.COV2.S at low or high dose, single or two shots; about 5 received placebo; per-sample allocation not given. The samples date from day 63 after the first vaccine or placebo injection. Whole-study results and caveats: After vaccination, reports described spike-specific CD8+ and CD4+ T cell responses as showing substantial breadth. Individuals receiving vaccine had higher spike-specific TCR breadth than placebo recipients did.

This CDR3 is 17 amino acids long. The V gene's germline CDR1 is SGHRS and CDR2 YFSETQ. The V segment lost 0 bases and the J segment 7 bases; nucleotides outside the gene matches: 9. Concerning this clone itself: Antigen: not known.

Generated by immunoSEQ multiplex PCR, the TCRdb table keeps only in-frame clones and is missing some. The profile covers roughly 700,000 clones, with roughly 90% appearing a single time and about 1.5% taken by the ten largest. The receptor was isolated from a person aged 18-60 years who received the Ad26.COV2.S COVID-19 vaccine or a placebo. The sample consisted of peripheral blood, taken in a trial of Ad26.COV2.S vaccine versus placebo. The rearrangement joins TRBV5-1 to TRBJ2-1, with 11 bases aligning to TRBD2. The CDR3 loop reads CASSLGASGRMFNEQFF. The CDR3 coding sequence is TGCGCCAGCAGCTTGGGGGCTAGCGGGAGGATGTTTAATGAGCAGTTCTTC.